These 21 T cell receptor beta chains share one sample of origin, sequenced in a study of T cells in Graves' hyperthyroidism and ophthalmopathy. RNA transcripts served as the template for amplifying TCR beta CDR3 regions. The study used the HTBI primer set for a first-round RT-PCR of the TCR CDR3. TCRdb passed the multiplex PCR reads through MiXCR, listing each CDR3 protein once. The sample shows fewer than 450,000 distinct CDR3 sequences, over 12% of them seen only once. Sequencing was performed on blood. Receptor source: a man in his fifties or sixties with Graves' ophthalmopathy.

With regard to this clonotype: A single base separates this from a much larger clone, so it may be a read error. V and J are TRBV11-2 and TRBJ2-1, with D perhaps TRBD2 (5 bases). This CDR3 comprises 16 residues. Germline V gives CDR1 SGHAT, CDR2 FQNNGV. Trimming removed 4 bases from V and 7 bases from J, with 20 bases in between. The CDR3: CASSSALVGVSNEQFF. The CDR3 nucleotides are TGTGCCAGCAGCTCGGCCCTAGTGGGAGTTTCTAATGAGCAGTTCTTC.

This clonotype was recorded a few times. This chain joins TRBV12-3 or TRBV12-4 and TRBJ2-2; 10 nucleotides line up with TRBD2. After removal of 5 bases from V and 5 bases from J, the junction contained 5 bases not matched to a gene. The CDR3 is 15 residues long. CDR3: CASSTSGRGTGELFF. The CDR3 DNA sequence: TGTGCCAGCAGTACAAGCGGGAGGGGAACCGGGGAGCTGTTTTTT.

This clonotype was detected ten times or more. The rearrangement uses TRBV20-1 and TRBJ1-4; weak D call: TRBD1 (5 bases). Trimming left V 6 bases short and J 2 bases short, with 16 bases between. CDR1 and CDR2 (germline): DFQATT, SNEGSKA (reference sequence). The CDR3 contains 15 residues. For the CDR3, the DNA is TGCAGTGCAAAGGATACAGGCGCTACTAATGAAAAACTGTTTTTT. It codes for CSAKDTGATNEKLFF.

This clonotype was counted at least ten times. The gene calls are TRBV12-3 or TRBV12-4 and TRBJ2-5; no clear D. The ends were cut back, 8 bases at V and 4 bases at J, with 14 bases in the middle. This CDR3 is built from 13 residues. CDR3 DNA sequence: TGTGCCAGCCGAACGGGCAGCGTAGAGACCCAGTACTTC. It translates to CASRTGSVETQYF.

In its sample, this clonotype was seen many times. The gene calls are TRBV11-3 and TRBJ1-1; possible D gene TRBD1, 5 bases. The CDR3 length is 14 residues. Trimming shortened V by 3 bases and J by 8 bases, and 16 bases separated the two germline ends. Germline values: CDR1 SGHNT, CDR2 YENEEA. Here the CDR3 DNA reads TGTGCCAGCAGCTTCGAAAGGGGAGCATCCGAAGCTTTCTTT. It specifies CASSFERGASEAFF.

The chain recombines TRBV4-1 with TRBJ2-3, with 9 bases identical to TRBD1. The length of the CDR3 is 17 residues. V was clipped by 3 bases and J by 3 bases; unmatched bases: 10. The germline V gene has CDR1 MGHRA and CDR2 YSYEKL. CDR3 in amino acids: CASSHVQGAPPTDTQYF. CDR3 nucleotides: TGCGCCAGCAGCCACGTACAGGGGGCGCCCCCAACAGATACGCAGTATTTT.

This clonotype was observed a few times. The genes are TRBV29-1 and TRBJ2-7; TRBD1 matches 11 bases. Trimming cost V 0 bases and J 6 bases; bases outside gene matches: 4. This CDR3 has 14 amino acids. Germline assignment: CDR1 SQVTM and CDR2 ANQGSEA. The CDR3 spells CSVEEWDRGSEQYF. CDR3 nucleotides: TGCAGCGTTGAAGAGTGGGACAGGGGGAGCGAGCAGTACTTC.

This clonotype was observed a few times. V is TRBV7-3 and J is TRBJ2-7, with 12 bases aligning to TRBD2. The CDR3 length is 15 residues. With V trimmed by 5 bases and J by 3 bases, 5 bases remained unmatched. Looked up from germline, CDR1 is SGHTA and CDR2 is FQGTGA. The CDR3 coding sequence is TGTGCCAGCAGCAACTCTAGCGGGAGGGTCTACGAGCAGTACTTC. Amino acids: CASSNSSGRVYEQYF.

The rearrangement joins TRBV27 to TRBJ1-5; no firm D call. This CDR3 comprises 17 residues. Germline V gene data show CDR1 as MNHEY and CDR2 as SMNVEV (reference sequence). Trimming took off 4 bases at V and 0 bases at J, with 16 bases between the two ends. The CDR3 reads CASSSEPPDYSNQPQHF. The CDR3 DNA follows: TGTGCCAGCAGTTCCGAGCCTCCCGATTATAGCAATCAGCCCCAGCATTTT.

This clonotype was seen repeatedly, ten times or more. The chain carries TRBV3-1 and TRBJ2-1; D not certain. The CDR3 spans 12 residues. Trimming stripped 4 bases from V and 10 bases from J, with 11 bases between. Germline V gene data show CDR1 as LGHDT and CDR2 as YNNKEL (reference sequence). The CDR3 region has the DNA TGTGCCAGCAGCCTTAGTACAATCGAGCAGTTCTTC. It codes for CASSLSTIEQFF.

This clonotype appeared many times. The chain links TRBV11-1 to TRBJ1-3; D is undetermined. V lost 4 bases and J lost 4, with 14 bases in between. Germline assignment: CDR1 SGHAT and CDR2 FQDESV (reference sequence). This CDR3 contains 15 residues. The CDR3 is CASSSDGLPGNTIYF. Written as DNA, the CDR3 is TGTGCCAGCAGCTCGGACGGCCTTCCAGGAAACACCATATATTTT. Full variable domain (remainder filled in from reference TRBV11-1 and TRBJ1-3): EAEVAQSPRYKITEKSQAVAFWCDPISGHATLYWYRQILGQGPELLVQFQDESVVDDSQLPKDRFSAERLKGVDSTLKIQPAELGDSAMYLCASSSDGLPGNTIYFGEGSWLTVV.

Ten or more counts support this clonotype. The chain is built from TRBV2 and TRBJ2-7; D is ambiguous. Trimming took 7 bases from V and 0 from J, leaving 13 bases between them. Germline V gene sequence: CDR1 SNHLY, CDR2 FYNNEI. This CDR3 has 14 residues. In DNA, the CDR3 is TGTGCCAGCACGCGGCGGTCGAGCTCCTACGAGCAGTACTTC. Translation: CASTRRSSSYEQYF.

This clonotype was counted a few times. The rearrangement uses TRBV29-1 and TRBJ2-7, with D perhaps matching TRBD2 (5 bases). CDR1 is SQVTM and CDR2 is ANQGSEA in the germline V gene. The CDR3 is 11 residues long. V gave up 3 bases and J gave up 4 bases, with 7 bases separating them. CDR3 loop: CSVDEGYEQYF. The CDR3 DNA follows: TGCAGCGTTGACGAGGGTTACGAGCAGTACTTC.

There are many counts of this clonotype. The rearrangement links TRBV9 to TRBJ2-7; 9 nucleotides match TRBD1. The CDR3 covers 16 residues. The V segment lost 5 bases and the J segment 1 base; nucleotides outside the gene matches: 10. Germline CDR1 and CDR2: SGDLS and YYNGEE. Here the CDR3 reads CASSLEGGQGSYEQYF. The CDR3 nucleotides are TGTGCCAGCAGTCTAGAGGGGGGACAGGGATCCTACGAGCAGTACTTC.

In this sample, this clonotype turned up many times. CDR3 sequence: CASRDRGDNQPQHF. CDR3 nucleotide sequence: TGTGCCAGCAGGGACAGGGGGGACAATCAGCCCCAGCATTTT. This chain joins TRBV7-2 and TRBJ1-5; TRBD1 matches at 10 bases. V shed 6 bases, J shed 3 bases, and the junction held 2 bases outside the gene matches. This CDR3 is built from 14 residues. Germline V gene lookup returns CDR1 SGHTA and CDR2 FQGNSA.

This clonotype was recorded a few times. This rearrangement joins TRBV5-4 to TRBJ2-3; 10 positions agree with TRBD2. Looked up from germline, CDR1 is SGHNT and CDR2 is YYREEE (reference sequence). The CDR3 contains 18 residues. V was clipped by 4 bases and J by 1 base; unmatched bases: 12. This chain's CDR3 is CASSRPRPAGGGTDTQYF. CDR3 nucleotide sequence: TGTGCCAGCAGCCGCCCTCGCCCAGCGGGGGGGGGCACAGATACGCAGTATTTT.

The table lists this clonotype with many counts. The chain uses TRBV3-1 and TRBJ1-4, with 11 bases identical to TRBD1. Germline V gene lookup returns CDR1 LGHDT and CDR2 YNNKEL (reference sequence). This CDR3 contains 16 residues. V gave up 0 bases and J gave up 12 bases; unmatched junction bases: 9. The CDR3 coding sequence is TGTGCCAGCAGCCAAGATTCCGGGACAGGGGGGATAGAACTGTTTTTT. Translated, it gives CASSQDSGTGGIELFF.

This clonotype was counted a few times. CDR3 DNA: TGCAGTGCTAGACGAGACCGCAACTCTGGAAACACCATATATTTT. Translating it yields CSARRDRNSGNTIYF. The V and J genes are TRBV20-1 and TRBJ1-3; D gene unclear. The CDR3 consists of 15 residues. Trimming left V 2 bases short and J 0 bases short, with 11 bases between. In germline, CDR1 is DFQATT, CDR2 SNEGSKA (reference sequence).

This clonotype was counted once. The chain links TRBV7-2 to TRBJ2-5; the match to TRBD2 covers 14 bases. This CDR3 spans 18 amino acids. J was trimmed by 5 bases and V by 3 bases; bases with no gene match: 11. Looked up from germline, CDR1 is SGHTA and CDR2 is FQGNSA. The CDR3 bases are TGTGCCAGCAGCTTGGCCCCGGGACTAGCGGGAGTGATGGAGACCCAGTACTTC. Translating it yields CASSLAPGLAGVMETQYF.

This clonotype was counted ten times or more. The CDR3 region has the DNA TGTGCCAGCAGCTTTGGGGGACAGGGGGACTACGAGCAGTACTTC. Protein product: CASSFGGQGDYEQYF. The rearrangement uses TRBV5-8 and TRBJ2-7; 11 positions match TRBD1. The J segment lost 3 bases and the V segment lost 2 bases, leaving 4 bases of the junction unmatched. Germline CDR1 reads SGHTS; CDR2 reads YDEGEE. The CDR3 is 15 residues long.

The CDR3 DNA sequence: TGTGCCATCGCTGGTAGCGGGAGGTCCAGTAATACGCAGTATTTT. Translation gives CAIAGSGRSSNTQYF. The rearrangement uses TRBV10-3 and TRBJ2-3; 10 nucleotides align to TRBD2. Germline V lookup: CDR1 ENHRY, CDR2 SYGVKD. This CDR3 is 15 amino acids long. V dropped 8 bases and J dropped 7; count of bases not matched to a gene: 12.